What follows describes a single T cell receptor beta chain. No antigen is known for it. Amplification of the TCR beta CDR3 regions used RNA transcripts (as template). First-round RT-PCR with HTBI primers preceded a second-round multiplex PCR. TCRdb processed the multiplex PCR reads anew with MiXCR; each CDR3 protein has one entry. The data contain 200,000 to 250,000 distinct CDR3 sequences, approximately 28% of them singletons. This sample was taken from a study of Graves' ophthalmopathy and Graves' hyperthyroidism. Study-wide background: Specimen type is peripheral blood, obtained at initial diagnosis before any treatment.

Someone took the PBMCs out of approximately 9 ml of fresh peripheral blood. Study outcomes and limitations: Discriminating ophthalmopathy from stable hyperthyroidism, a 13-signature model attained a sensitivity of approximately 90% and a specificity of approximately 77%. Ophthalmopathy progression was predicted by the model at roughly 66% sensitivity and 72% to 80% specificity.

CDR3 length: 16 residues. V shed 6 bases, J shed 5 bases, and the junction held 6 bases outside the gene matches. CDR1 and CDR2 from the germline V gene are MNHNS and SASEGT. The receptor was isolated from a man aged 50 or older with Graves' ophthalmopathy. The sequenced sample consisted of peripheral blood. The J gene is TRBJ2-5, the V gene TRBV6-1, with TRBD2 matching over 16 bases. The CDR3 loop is CASSPSGLAGGETQYF. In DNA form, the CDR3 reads TGTGCCAGCAGCCCATCGGGACTAGCGGGAGGGGAGACCCAGTACTTC.